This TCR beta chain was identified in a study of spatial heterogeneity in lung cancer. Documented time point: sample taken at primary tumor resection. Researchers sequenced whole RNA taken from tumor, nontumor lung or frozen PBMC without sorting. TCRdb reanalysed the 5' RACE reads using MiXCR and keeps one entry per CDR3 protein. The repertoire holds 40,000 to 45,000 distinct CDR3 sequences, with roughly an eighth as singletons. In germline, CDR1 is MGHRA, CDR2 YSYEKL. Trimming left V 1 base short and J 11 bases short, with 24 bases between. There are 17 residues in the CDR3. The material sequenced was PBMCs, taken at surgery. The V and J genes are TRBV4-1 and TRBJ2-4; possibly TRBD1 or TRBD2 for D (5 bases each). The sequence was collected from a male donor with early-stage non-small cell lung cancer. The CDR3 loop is CASSQVGARGEKHFQYF. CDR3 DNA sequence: TGCGCCAGCAGCCAAGTAGGGGCCAGAGGGGAAAAACACTTTCAGTACTTC.